Detailed here is one TCR beta chain. Its specificity is not known. Sequencing used immunoSEQ multiplex PCR; TCRdb keeps in-frame clones, though not all of them. The sample holds approximately 3,500 clones, about nine tenths seen once. The CDR3 is 16 amino acids. CDR1 and CDR2 (germline): SGHVS, FNYEAQ. The J segment lost 1 base and the V segment lost 4 bases, leaving 4 bases of the junction unmatched. The sample belongs to a study of T cell repertoires in ileal Crohn's disease. In the study overall: Operated complications were stricturing disease (around 61%) and penetrating disease (39%). Study-wide findings and caveats: Active smokers at surgery had more clonal expansions than non-smokers. Sorted CD8 T cells held more high-frequency clones than CD4.

Eligibility required adulthood, ileal or ileocolonic Crohn's disease and indicated ileocolonic resection. Sequenced input: ileal tissue. The clonotype was recovered from an adult with Crohn's disease. This chain connects TRBV7-6 to TRBJ2-3; 11 nucleotides match TRBD2. The DNA for the CDR3 is TGTGCCAGCAGCTCCCAGACTAGCGGGGGCACAGATACGCAGTATTTT. This encodes CASSSQTSGGTDTQYF.